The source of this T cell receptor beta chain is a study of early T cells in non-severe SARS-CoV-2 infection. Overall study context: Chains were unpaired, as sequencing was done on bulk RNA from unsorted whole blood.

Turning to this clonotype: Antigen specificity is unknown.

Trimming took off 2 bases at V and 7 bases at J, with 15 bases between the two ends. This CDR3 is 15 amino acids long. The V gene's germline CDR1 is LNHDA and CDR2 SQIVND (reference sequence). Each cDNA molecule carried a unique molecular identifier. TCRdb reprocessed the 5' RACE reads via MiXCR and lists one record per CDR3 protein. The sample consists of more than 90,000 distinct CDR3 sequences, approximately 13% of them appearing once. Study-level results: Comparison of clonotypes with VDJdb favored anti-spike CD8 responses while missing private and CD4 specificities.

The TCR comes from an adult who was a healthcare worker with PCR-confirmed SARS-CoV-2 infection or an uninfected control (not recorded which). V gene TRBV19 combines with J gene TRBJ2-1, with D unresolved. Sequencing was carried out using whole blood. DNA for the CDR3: TGTGCCAGTAGTATACTGAGTCAACAATTTAATGAGCAGTTCTTC. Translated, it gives CASSILSQQFNEQFF.